A single T cell receptor (beta chain) is shown here with its context. The sample belongs to a study of T cell repertoires in ileal Crohn's disease. The table came from immunoSEQ multiplex PCR; TCRdb's copy has only in-frame clones and leaves some out. This sample has under 7,500 clones, with 95% found just once. Trimming removed 0 bases from V and 4 bases from J, with 6 bases in between. Germline V CDR1 and CDR2: LGHNA, YSLEER. CDR3 length: 13 amino acids. The sequence came from an adult with Crohn's disease. Material: ileal tissue. The rearrangement joins TRBV4-3 to TRBJ1-1; D ambiguous. The CDR3 DNA reads as TGCGCCAGCAGCCAAGATCAGTTCACTGAAGCTTTCTTT. Protein product: CASSQDQFTEAFF.